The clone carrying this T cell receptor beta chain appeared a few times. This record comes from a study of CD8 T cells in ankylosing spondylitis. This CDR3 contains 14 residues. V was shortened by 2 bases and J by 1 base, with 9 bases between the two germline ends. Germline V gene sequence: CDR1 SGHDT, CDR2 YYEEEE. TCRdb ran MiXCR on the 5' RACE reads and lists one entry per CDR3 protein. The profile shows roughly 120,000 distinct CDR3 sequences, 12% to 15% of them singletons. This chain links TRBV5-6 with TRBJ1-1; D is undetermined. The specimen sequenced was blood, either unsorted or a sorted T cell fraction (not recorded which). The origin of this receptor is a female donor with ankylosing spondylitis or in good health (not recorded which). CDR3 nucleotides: TGTGCCAGCAGCTTCCTACGGGAGAACACTGAAGCTTTCTTT. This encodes CASSFLRENTEAFF.